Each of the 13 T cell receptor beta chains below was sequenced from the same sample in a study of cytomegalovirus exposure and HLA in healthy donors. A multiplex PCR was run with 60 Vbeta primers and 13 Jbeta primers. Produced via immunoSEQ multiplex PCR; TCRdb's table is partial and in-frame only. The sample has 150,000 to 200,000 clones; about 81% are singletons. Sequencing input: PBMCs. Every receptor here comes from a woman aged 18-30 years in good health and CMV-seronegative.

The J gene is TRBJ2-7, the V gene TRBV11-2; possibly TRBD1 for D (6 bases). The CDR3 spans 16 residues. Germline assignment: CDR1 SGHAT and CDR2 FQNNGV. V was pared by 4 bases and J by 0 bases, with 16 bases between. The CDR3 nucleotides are TGTGCCAGCAGCTCCCTAACAGGGTCCTCCTCCTACGAGCAGTACTTC. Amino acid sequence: CASSSLTGSSSYEQYF.

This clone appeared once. The CDR3 protein is CASSQGVLNEQFF. CDR3 DNA: TGCGCCAGCAGTCAAGGGGTTCTCAATGAGCAGTTCTTC. The chain combines TRBV5-1 with TRBJ2-1; perhaps TRBD1 as D (5 bases). In germline, CDR1 is SGHRS, CDR2 YFSETQ. V was pared by 5 bases and J by 6 bases, with 12 bases between. The CDR3 totals 13 residues.

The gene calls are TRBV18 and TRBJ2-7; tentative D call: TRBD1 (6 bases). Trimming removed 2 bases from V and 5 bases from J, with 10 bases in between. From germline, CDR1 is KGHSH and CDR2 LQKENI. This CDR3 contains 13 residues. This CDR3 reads CASSPLGGNEQYF. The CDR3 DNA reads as TGTGCCAGCTCACCATTAGGGGGTAACGAGCAGTACTTC.

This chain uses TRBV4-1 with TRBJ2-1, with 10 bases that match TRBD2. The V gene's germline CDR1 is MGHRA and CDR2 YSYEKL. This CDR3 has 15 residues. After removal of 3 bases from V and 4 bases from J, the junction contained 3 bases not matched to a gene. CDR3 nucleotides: TGCGCCAGCAGCCAGGTACTAGCGGGGTACAATGAGCAGTTCTTC. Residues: CASSQVLAGYNEQFF.

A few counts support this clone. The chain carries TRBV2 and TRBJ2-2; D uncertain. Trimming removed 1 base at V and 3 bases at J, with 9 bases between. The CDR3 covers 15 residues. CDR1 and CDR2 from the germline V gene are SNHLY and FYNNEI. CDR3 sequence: CASSEEAGDTGELFF. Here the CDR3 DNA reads TGTGCCAGCAGTGAAGAGGCAGGCGACACCGGGGAGCTGTTTTTT. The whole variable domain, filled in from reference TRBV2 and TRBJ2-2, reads EPEVTQTPSHQVTQMGQEVILRCVPISNHLYFYWYRQILGQKVEFLVSFYNNEISEKSEIFDDQFSVERPDGSNFTLKIRSTKLEDSAMYFCASSEEAGDTGELFFGEGSRLTVL.

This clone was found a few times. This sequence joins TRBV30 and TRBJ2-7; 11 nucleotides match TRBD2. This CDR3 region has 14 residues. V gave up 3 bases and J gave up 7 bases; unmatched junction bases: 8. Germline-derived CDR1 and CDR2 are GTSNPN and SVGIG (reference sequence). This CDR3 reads CAWSFSGRAGEQYF. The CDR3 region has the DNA TGTGCCTGGAGCTTTAGCGGGAGGGCCGGTGAGCAGTACTTC.

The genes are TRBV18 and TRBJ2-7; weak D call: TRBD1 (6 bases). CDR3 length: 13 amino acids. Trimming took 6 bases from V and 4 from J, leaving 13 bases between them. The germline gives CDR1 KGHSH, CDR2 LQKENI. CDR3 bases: TGTGCCAGCTCGTGGGACAAGGTTTACGAGCAGTACTTC. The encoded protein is CASSWDKVYEQYF.

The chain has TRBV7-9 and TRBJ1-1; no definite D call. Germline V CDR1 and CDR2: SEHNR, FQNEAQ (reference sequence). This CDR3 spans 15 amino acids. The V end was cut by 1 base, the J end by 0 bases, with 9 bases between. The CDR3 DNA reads TGTGCCAGCAGCTTAGTGGCCAGATTGAACACTGAAGCTTTCTTT. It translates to CASSLVARLNTEAFF.

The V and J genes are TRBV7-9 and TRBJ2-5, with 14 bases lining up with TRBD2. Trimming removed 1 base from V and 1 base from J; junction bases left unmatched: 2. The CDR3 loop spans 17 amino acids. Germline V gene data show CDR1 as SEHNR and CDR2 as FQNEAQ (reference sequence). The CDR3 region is CASSLGGLAGAQETQYF. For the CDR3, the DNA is TGTGCCAGCAGCTTAGGGGGACTAGCGGGGGCCCAAGAGACCCAGTACTTC.

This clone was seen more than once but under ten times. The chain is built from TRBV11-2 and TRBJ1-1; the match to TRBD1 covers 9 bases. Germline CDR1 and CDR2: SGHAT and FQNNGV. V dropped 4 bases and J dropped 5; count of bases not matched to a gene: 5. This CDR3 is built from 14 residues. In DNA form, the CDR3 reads TGTGCCAGCAGCTACCGGGACAGGGAGACTGAAGCTTTCTTT. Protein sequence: CASSYRDRETEAFF.

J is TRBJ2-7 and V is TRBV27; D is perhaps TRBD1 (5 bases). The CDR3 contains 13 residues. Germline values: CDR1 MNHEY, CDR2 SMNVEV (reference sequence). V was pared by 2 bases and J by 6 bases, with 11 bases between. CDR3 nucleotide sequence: TGTGCCAGCAGTTTAGCAACAGGCGGCGAGCAGTACTTC. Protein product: CASSLATGGEQYF.

The CDR3 loop reads CASSKRGNSPLHF. DNA of the CDR3: TGTGCCAGTAGTAAGCGTGGCAATTCACCCCTCCACTTT. The chain uses TRBV19 and TRBJ1-6; D uncertain. The V gene lost 4 bases and the J gene lost 7 bases, with 8 bases spanning the gap. This CDR3 has 13 amino acids. Germline V CDR1 and CDR2: LNHDA, SQIVND (reference sequence).

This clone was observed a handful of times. The CDR3, as DNA: TGTGCCAGCAGTTTATCATCGGGGTTTATTGGACGGCAAACCTACGAGCAGTACTTC. Translated: CASSLSSGFIGRQTYEQYF. The chain links TRBV28 to TRBJ2-7, with D perhaps TRBD2 (5 bases). The CDR3 has 19 residues. The germline CDR1 and CDR2 sequences are MDHEN and SYDVKM. Trimming took off 1 base at V and 2 bases at J, with 24 bases between the two ends.